A single sample is the source of the 29 T cell receptor beta chains below, sequenced in a study of a mutant IDH1 vaccine in newly diagnosed glioma. The table came from immunoSEQ multiplex PCR; TCRdb's copy has only in-frame clones and leaves some out. The data show tens of thousands of clones, approximately 87% seen once. These receptors have no known antigen. Time point denoted: week 23, last vaccination. Doses of 300 ug of mutant IDH1 20-mer peptide were given with topical imiquimod. Sequencing was performed on PBMCs, taken from a glioma patient whose treatment included an IDH1 peptide vaccine. These receptors all come from a man aged 18 to 35 with glioma.

The rearrangement uses TRBV12-5 and TRBJ1-5; TRBD1 aligns across 8 bases. Germline V gene lookup returns CDR1 LGHNT and CDR2 FRNRAP. After removal of 0 bases from V and 5 bases from J, the junction contained 3 bases not matched to a gene. The CDR3 consists of 15 residues. CDR3 nucleotides: TGTGCTAGTGGTTTGGTACAACAGGGGGATCAGCCCCAGCATTTT. As protein: CASGLVQQGDQPQHF.

This rearrangement joins TRBV28 to TRBJ1-1, with 7 bases identical to TRBD1. CDR3 length: 15 residues. V lost 4 bases to trimming and J lost 0 bases; unmatched junction nucleotides: 5. The V gene's germline CDR1 is MDHEN and CDR2 SYDVKM. The CDR3 here is CASSSPGTVNTEAFF. As DNA, the CDR3 is TGTGCCAGCAGTTCTCCCGGGACAGTGAACACTGAAGCTTTCTTT.

The CDR3 bases are TGTGCCAGCAGTCCTCTCTTGAATAATGAGCAGTTCTTC. Its translation: CASSPLLNNEQFF. The gene calls are TRBV27 and TRBJ2-1; D is uncertain. The CDR3 contains 13 residues. Trimming took off 5 bases at V and 7 bases at J, with 12 bases between the two ends. CDR1 MNHEY and CDR2 SMNVEV come from the germline V gene (reference sequence).

The V gene is TRBV4-3, the J gene TRBJ2-1; D remains unclear. Trimming removed 0 bases from V and 1 base from J, with 13 bases in between. Germline CDR1 LGHNA, CDR2 YSLEER. The CDR3 covers 17 residues. The CDR3 DNA reads TGCGCCAGCAGCCAAGATTTGGTGGGCCAATCCTACAATGAGCAGTTCTTC. Translating it yields CASSQDLVGQSYNEQFF.

This chain connects TRBV30 to TRBJ2-7; 7 bases match TRBD2. This CDR3 has 13 amino acids. Germline lookup yields CDR1 GTSNPN and CDR2 SVGIG (reference sequence). Unmatched junction bases numbered 4, after V lost 2 bases and J lost 3 bases. The CDR3 sequence: CAWSRGDVYEQYF. The CDR3 region has the DNA TGTGCCTGGAGTCGGGGGGACGTCTACGAGCAGTACTTC.

The chain links TRBV6-1 to TRBJ2-3; 12 nucleotides line up with TRBD2. The CDR3 length is 15 residues. The germline V gene has CDR1 MNHNS and CDR2 SASEGT. The V gene end was trimmed by 1 base and the J gene end by 6 bases; junction bases not matched to a gene: 2. This CDR3 is CASSEGTSGVDTQYF. In DNA, the CDR3 is TGTGCCAGCAGTGAAGGGACTAGCGGGGTTGATACGCAGTATTTT.

There are a few counts of this clone. This chain's CDR3 is CASSFLGQNYGYTF. The CDR3, as DNA: TGTGCCAGCAGTTTTTTGGGACAGAACTATGGCTACACCTTC. The chain has TRBV6-5 and TRBJ1-2; 7 nucleotides line up with TRBD1. The V gene end was trimmed by 4 bases and the J gene end by 2 bases; junction bases not matched to a gene: 4. The CDR3 sequence is 14 residues long. Per the germline V gene, CDR1 is MNHEY and CDR2 is SVGAGI.

Written as DNA, the CDR3 is TGTGCCAGCTCACCACGTCCGGGACAGAACTACGAGCAGTACTTC. Its protein product is CASSPRPGQNYEQYF. This chain connects TRBV18 to TRBJ2-7, with 7 positions matching TRBD1. Trimming removed 1 base from V and 3 bases from J; junction bases left unmatched: 6. The CDR3 runs 15 residues. The germline gives CDR1 KGHSH, CDR2 LQKENI.

V usage is TRBV5-6 and J usage is TRBJ2-7; D ambiguous. This CDR3 spans 13 amino acids. Germline CDR1 is SGHDT and CDR2 is YYEEEE. V was trimmed by 4 bases and J by 1 base, leaving 9 bases between them. The CDR3 region has the DNA TGTGCCAGCAGCCCGACGGAATCCTACGAGCAGTACTTC. It encodes CASSPTESYEQYF.

A single count supports this clone. The V and J genes are TRBV6-5 and TRBJ2-7, with TRBD1 matching over 8 bases. The CDR3 runs to 15 residues. The J segment lost 6 bases and the V segment lost 4 bases, leaving 11 bases of the junction unmatched. The V gene's germline CDR1 is MNHEY and CDR2 SVGAGI. CDR3 DNA sequence: TGTGCCAGCAGTTTAACAGGGGGACTCAGGCGCGAGCAGTACTTC. It specifies CASSLTGGLRREQYF.

The V and J genes are TRBV4-3 and TRBJ1-3, with D possibly TRBD1 on 5 matching bases. The CDR3 covers 16 residues. Germline values: CDR1 LGHNA, CDR2 YSLEER. Trimming pared 2 bases from V and 4 bases from J, leaving 15 bases between. CDR3 protein: CASSQKRWTIGNTIYF. CDR3 DNA: TGCGCCAGCAGCCAAAAGAGGTGGACAATAGGAAACACCATATATTTT.

The chain couples TRBV29-1 to TRBJ2-2, with D possibly matching TRBD1 (6 bases). The germline V gene encodes CDR1 SQVTM and CDR2 ANQGSEA. Between the trimmed V and J ends, which lost 1 base and 8 bases, there was a span of 8 bases. This CDR3 spans 12 amino acids. The CDR3 loop reads CSVEGGQGELFF. DNA of the CDR3: TGCAGCGTTGAAGGAGGACAGGGGGAGCTGTTTTTT.

The genes are TRBV5-1 and TRBJ1-1; maybe TRBD1 (5 bases). The V end was cut by 3 bases, the J end by 3 bases, with 15 bases between. Germline CDR1 SGHRS, CDR2 YFSETQ. This CDR3 is built from 15 residues. The CDR3 here is CASSSGNGAHTEAFF. In DNA, the CDR3 is TGCGCCAGCAGCTCAGGGAATGGGGCCCACACTGAAGCTTTCTTT.

This clone is a singleton in its sample. The chain combines TRBV7-9 with TRBJ1-5; 8 bases match TRBD1. This CDR3 is 13 amino acids long. The trim removed 5 bases at V and 10 bases at J, leaving 7 bases unmatched. Germline CDR1 is SEHNR and CDR2 is FQNEAQ (reference sequence). The CDR3 coding sequence is TGTGCCAGCAGCCAGGACAGGGTGGGACCCCAGCATTTT. This codes for CASSQDRVGPQHF. Looking up the rest from reference TRBV7-9 and TRBJ1-5 gives the full variable domain: DTGVSQNPRHKITKRGQNVTFRCDPISEHNRLYWYRQTLGQGPEFLTYFQNEAQLEKSRLLSDRFSAERPKGSFSTLEIQRTEQGDSAMYLCASSQDRVGPQHFGDGTRLSIL.

This chain joins TRBV7-8 and TRBJ2-3, with 9 bases fitting TRBD2. Per germline, CDR1 SGHVS and CDR2 FQNEAQ. The V and J ends lost 2 bases and 2 bases, in that order; junction bases with no gene match: 2. The CDR3 extends over 15 amino acids. Here the CDR3 reads CASSLTSGFTDTQYF. As DNA, the CDR3 is TGTGCCAGCAGCTTAACTAGCGGGTTCACAGATACGCAGTATTTT.

The chain uses TRBV15 and TRBJ1-2; 8 bases line up with TRBD1. The CDR3 contains 15 residues. The germline gives CDR1 LNHNV, CDR2 YYDKDF (reference sequence). The V and J ends lost 2 bases and 8 bases, in that order; junction bases with no gene match: 10. Here the CDR3 reads CATSRPQPRDRGYTF. For the CDR3, the DNA is TGTGCCACCAGCAGACCCCAACCCCGGGACAGGGGCTACACCTTC.

This rearrangement joins TRBV27 to TRBJ1-5, with 7 positions matching TRBD1. Trimming cost V 8 bases and J 0 bases; bases outside gene matches: 7. Germline V CDR1 and CDR2: MNHEY, SMNVEV (reference sequence). The CDR3 spans 15 residues. As DNA, the CDR3 is TGTGCCAGCCGACAGGGAACTTATAGCAATCAGCCCCAGCATTTT. It specifies CASRQGTYSNQPQHF.

This sequence joins TRBV6-6 and TRBJ1-1, with D tentatively TRBD1 (6 bases). This CDR3 is 15 amino acids long. Germline-derived CDR1 and CDR2 are MNHNY and SVGAGI (reference sequence). V lost 7 bases and J 1 base, leaving 16 bases between the germline ends. The DNA for the CDR3 is TGTGCCAGCAATCTCCGGGGGGGGCAGAACACTGAAGCTTTCTTT. It is translated as CASNLRGGQNTEAFF.

V gene TRBV14 combines with J gene TRBJ2-7; D ambiguous. Germline V CDR1 and CDR2: SGHDN, FVKESK. This CDR3 region has 13 residues. CDR3 DNA sequence: TGTGCAGAGGAAGGGCTGGCCGGCTACGAGCAGTACTTC. This gives the protein CAEEGLAGYEQYF.

V is TRBV29-1 and J is TRBJ2-7; D may be TRBD1 (6 bases). The V gene's germline CDR1 is SQVTM and CDR2 ANQGSEA. Trimming stripped 4 bases from V and 2 bases from J, with 12 bases between. The CDR3 totals 13 residues. The CDR3 region is CSVVGTRTYEQYF. The CDR3 bases are TGCAGCGTTGTGGGGACACGGACCTACGAGCAGTACTTC.

The rearrangement joins TRBV12-5 to TRBJ1-5; perhaps TRBD1 as D (6 bases). The ends were cut back, 4 bases at V and 1 base at J, with 23 bases in the middle. This CDR3 region has 19 residues. Germline V gene data show CDR1 as LGHNT and CDR2 as FRNRAP. This CDR3 reads CASGSTWDTAWGSNQPQHF. In nucleotides, the CDR3 is TGTGCTAGTGGTTCTACGTGGGACACAGCCTGGGGGAGCAATCAGCCCCAGCATTTT.

The V gene is TRBV18, the J gene TRBJ1-5; 8 bases align to TRBD1. V shed 3 bases and J 6 bases; nucleotides not matched to a gene: 7. Germline values: CDR1 KGHSH, CDR2 LQKENI. The CDR3 runs 15 residues. CDR3 sequence reads: CASSPQTGEGQPQHF. The CDR3, as DNA: TGTGCCAGCTCACCTCAGACAGGGGAGGGTCAGCCCCAGCATTTT.

The chain recombines TRBV6-1 with TRBJ2-7; TRBD2 might be the D (5 bases). The V end lost 2 bases, the J end lost 6 bases, and 14 bases lay between the germline ends. In germline, CDR1 is MNHNS, CDR2 SASEGT. The CDR3 length is 14 residues. The CDR3 sequence is CASSEKWEKAEQYF. Here the CDR3 DNA reads TGTGCCAGCAGTGAAAAGTGGGAGAAGGCCGAGCAGTACTTC.

This clone was seen a single time. This chain joins TRBV27 and TRBJ1-1; D is undetermined. The V gene's germline CDR1 is MNHEY and CDR2 SMNVEV (reference sequence). CDR3 length equals 13 residues. V lost 7 bases, J lost 4 bases, and 13 bases lay in between. Here the CDR3 DNA reads TGTGCCAGCACCCCCCTCCTGGGCACTGAAGCTTTCTTT. It is translated as CASTPLLGTEAFF.

V usage is TRBV6-1 and J usage is TRBJ1-2, with D tentatively TRBD1 (6 bases). Trimming stripped 5 bases from V and 6 bases from J, with 13 bases between. The germline CDR1 and CDR2 sequences are MNHNS and SASEGT. This CDR3 has 13 amino acids. This CDR3 is CASSFQGTNGYTF. CDR3 coding DNA: TGTGCCAGCAGTTTTCAGGGGACTAATGGCTACACCTTC.

This chain uses TRBV11-1 with TRBJ2-7, with D perhaps TRBD1 (5 bases). In germline, CDR1 is SGHAT, CDR2 FQDESV (reference sequence). The CDR3 spans 14 residues. With 2 bases removed from V and 2 bases from J, the gap between germline ends came to 10 bases. The chain's CDR3 is CASSLQGVTYEQYF. The CDR3 region has the DNA TGTGCCAGCAGCTTACAGGGCGTTACCTACGAGCAGTACTTC.

The chain links TRBV5-5 to TRBJ2-7, with D perhaps matching TRBD2 (6 bases). Trimming pared 0 bases from V and 3 bases from J, leaving 16 bases between. There are 16 residues in the CDR3. CDR1 is SGHKS and CDR2 is YYEKEE in the germline V gene (reference sequence). CDR3 region: CASSLAGEGVRYEQYF. The CDR3 DNA sequence: TGTGCCAGCAGCTTGGCGGGGGAAGGGGTCCGCTACGAGCAGTACTTC.

V usage is TRBV5-6 and J usage is TRBJ2-7, with D possibly TRBD1 on 5 matching bases. The CDR3 sequence is 15 residues long. Deletions cut 2 bases from V and 2 bases from J, with 14 bases between. CDR1 is SGHDT and CDR2 is YYEEEE in the germline V gene. Here the CDR3 DNA reads TGTGCCAGCAGCTTCTTAGGGGCCCCGACCTACGAGCAGTACTTC. It translates to CASSFLGAPTYEQYF.

This rearrangement joins TRBV30 to TRBJ1-3, with D possibly matching TRBD1 (5 bases). The germline V gene encodes CDR1 GTSNPN and CDR2 SVGIG (reference sequence). The V end was cut by 4 bases, the J end by 3 bases, with 13 bases between. CDR3 length equals 14 residues. CDR3 DNA: TGTGCCTGGAAATCCCAGGGTATTGGAAACACCATATATTTT. This translates into CAWKSQGIGNTIYF.